Listed below are T cell receptor beta chains from one sample, sequenced in a study of cytomegalovirus exposure and HLA in healthy donors. Sequencing used immunoSEQ multiplex PCR; TCRdb keeps in-frame clones, though not all of them. The sample holds under 150,000 clones, around 83% seen once. Sample: PBMCs. Receptors were obtained from a girl aged 2-10 years in good health and CMV-seronegative. Both conserved end residues are part of each CDR3. The D gene is left open where the match is weak. Some rows have no size entry. The others give once, few or many, or a class for an expanded clone.

len | j_gene | abundance | d_gene | v_gene | CDR3nt | CDR3aa
13 | TRBJ2-7 | NA | NA | TRBV28 | TGTGCCAGCAGTAACAGGGTAGCCTACGAGCAGTACTTC | CASSNRVAYEQYF
15 | TRBJ1-5 | NA | TRBD1 | TRBV18 | TGTGCCAGCTCGATACAGGGGAATAGCAATCAGCCCCAGCATTTT | CASSIQGNSNQPQHF
16 | TRBJ2-1 | few | TRBD2 | TRBV6-6 | TGTGCCAGCAGCTCAACCGGGACTAGCGGGAAAAATGAGCAGTTCTTC | CASSSTGTSGKNEQFF
13 | TRBJ2-7 | NA | NA | TRBV6-6 | TGTGCCAGCACCGGACAGCCAAGTTACGAGCAGTACTTC | CASTGQPSYEQYF
14 | TRBJ2-5 | NA | TRBD1 | TRBV5-1 | TGCGCCAGCAGCCTTAGGACAGGGCAAGAGACCCAGTACTTC | CASSLRTGQETQYF
19 | TRBJ2-1 | few | NA | TRBV21-1 | TGTGCCAGCAGCAAAACTGAGACCCTAGCGGGAGAGGCCTACAATGAGCAGTTCTTC | CASSKTETLAGEAYNEQFF
12 | TRBJ1-1 | NA | TRBD1 | TRBV18 | TGTGCCAGCTCCTACCGGGACAGAGAAGCTTTCTTT | CASSYRDREAFF
14 | TRBJ2-1 | NA | NA | TRBV9 | TGTGCCAGCAGCGCGGGGGAGCACATAGGGGAGCAGTTCTTC | CASSAGEHIGEQFF
15 | TRBJ2-5 | NA | NA | TRBV5-1 | TGCGCCAGCAGCTACGGGACTCAAGGGCGGGAGACCCAGTACTTC | CASSYGTQGRETQYF
16 | TRBJ2-4 | NA | TRBD1 | TRBV28 | TGTGCCAGCAGTTCGACAGGGGGCGTTTCGAAGAACATTCAGTACTTC | CASSSTGGVSKNIQYF
14 | TRBJ2-7 | NA | NA | TRBV6-1 | TGTGCCAGCAGTCCCGTACTGTCCTCCTACGAGCAGTACTTC | CASSPVLSSYEQYF
17 | TRBJ2-5 | once | TRBD2 | TRBV28 | TGTGCCAGCAGTTTAATTCTGACTAGCGGGGGACAAGAGACCCAGTACTTC | CASSLILTSGGQETQYF
16 | TRBJ2-1 | NA | NA | TRBV4-3 | TGCGCCAGCAGCCAGGACCTGGGAGGCTCCTACAATGAGCAGTTCTTC | CASSQDLGGSYNEQFF
14 | TRBJ2-5 | NA | NA | TRBV7-2 | TGTGCCAGCAGCTTAGGGGCAAACCAAGAGACCCAGTACTTC | CASSLGANQETQYF
12 | TRBJ2-5 | NA | NA | TRBV5-4 | TGTGCCAGCAGCCGGGACCAAGAGACCCAGTACTTC | CASSRDQETQYF
15 | TRBJ2-2 | NA | NA | TRBV5-1 | TGCGCCAGCAGCCCTTTGACTCCCTCCACCGGGGAGCTGTTTTTT | CASSPLTPSTGELFF
12 | TRBJ2-5 | NA | NA | TRBV4-1 | TGCGCCAGCAGCCAAGATCGGGAGACCCAGTACTTC | CASSQDRETQYF
15 | TRBJ2-7 | NA | TRBD2 | TRBV11-2 | TGTGCCAGCAGCTTAGGGGGGACTACGCCCTACGAGCAGTACTTC | CASSLGGTTPYEQYF
15 | TRBJ2-7 | NA | TRBD1 | TRBV7-2 | TGTGCCAGCAGCTTAGAGGCAGGGGGCTGGAACGAGCAGTACTTC | CASSLEAGGWNEQYF
13 | TRBJ1-6 | NA | NA | TRBV15 | TGTGCCACCAGCAGAGAGGGGCATTCACCCCTCCACTTT | CATSREGHSPLHF
16 | TRBJ1-5 | NA | TRBD1 | TRBV4-3 | TGCGCCAGCAGCCAAGATTTAGGGACAGGGGTTCAGCCCCAGCATTTT | CASSQDLGTGVQPQHF
17 | TRBJ2-7 | NA | TRBD2 | TRBV10-3 | TGTGCCATCAGCTCCGGGACTAGCGGGAAGGGCTCCTACGAGCAGTACTTC | CAISSGTSGKGSYEQYF
16 | TRBJ2-7 | NA | TRBD1 | TRBV5-1 | TGCGCCAGCAGCTTGGATCGGACAGGGGGCCTCTACGAGCAGTACTTC | CASSLDRTGGLYEQYF
17 | TRBJ2-5 | NA | TRBD2 | TRBV27 | TGTGCCAGCTGGCCGGCCAGACCGGGACTAGCGGGAGAGACCCAGTACTTC | CASWPARPGLAGETQYF